Listed below are T cell receptor beta chains from one sample, sequenced in a study of beta chain features in type 1 diabetes. Some clones are missing from TCRdb's copy, which holds only in-frame ones; the method was immunoSEQ multiplex PCR. The table has 630,000 or so clones, roughly 13% seen once. Sample: naive CD4+ T cells from blood. These receptors all come from a man between 18 and 35 years old with type 1 diabetes. Both conserved end residues are part of each CDR3. The D gene is left open where the match is weak. Only some rows state a clone size, as once, few, many or a class for expanded clones.

d_gene	v_gene	abundance	j_gene	CDR3nt	CDR3aa
TRBD1	TRBV13	NA	TRBJ2-4	TGTGCCAGCACGGGGCTGGGGACAGGGAAAAACATTCAGTACTTC	CASTGLGTGKNIQYF
NA	TRBV18	NA	TRBJ2-3	TGTGCCAGCTCACGGTCCTTCGACAGGTCCCCCACAGATACGCAGTATTTT	CASSRSFDRSPTDTQYF
NA	TRBV20-1	few	TRBJ2-7	TGCAGTGCTAGTATTTCCTACGAGCAGTACTTC	CSASISYEQYF
NA	TRBV5-1	NA	TRBJ2-5	TGCGCCAGCAGCTTCGCCCCTTTCGAGACCCAGTACTTC	CASSFAPFETQYF
NA	TRBV20-1	NA	TRBJ2-7	TGCAGTGCAGGTTTGTCCTACGAGCAGTACTTC	CSAGLSYEQYF
TRBD2	TRBV28	few	TRBJ2-1	TGTGCCAGCAGTTTAGTCGGGGCTAGCGGTCACAATGAGCAGTTCTTC	CASSLVGASGHNEQFF
NA	TRBV30	few	TRBJ1-2	TGTGCCTGGAGTCAGACTAGGCTTAACTATGGCTACACCTTC	CAWSQTRLNYGYTF
NA	TRBV7-6	NA	TRBJ2-7	TGTGCCAGCAGCTTAGGTCCGGAGGCCTACGAGCAGTACTTC	CASSLGPEAYEQYF
NA	TRBV7-2	few	TRBJ1-1	TGTGCCAGCAGCCGGCCACAGAACACTGAAGCTTTCTTT	CASSRPQNTEAFF
NA	TRBV2	few	TRBJ1-1	TGTGCCAGCAGGAGGAACACTGAAGCTTTCTTT	CASRRNTEAFF
TRBD2	TRBV10-3	few	TRBJ2-5	TGTGCCATCAGTGAGTCCGCGACTAGCGGCACCCAGTACTTC	CAISESATSGTQYF
NA	TRBV14	once	TRBJ2-2	TGTGCCAGCAGCCCCCTACCTCCACAGGGTTCCGGGGAGCTGTTTTTT	CASSPLPPQGSGELFF
NA	TRBV30	NA	TRBJ1-5	TGTGCCTGGAGTGTAAGAGGTGATCAGCCCCAGCATTTT	CAWSVRGDQPQHF
NA	TRBV9	NA	TRBJ2-1	TGTGCCAGCAGCGCTGGGGGAACACAATACAATGAGCAGTTCTTC	CASSAGGTQYNEQFF
NA	TRBV5-1	few	TRBJ2-5	TGCGCCAGCAGCTTGGGCGGGTCCCAAGAGACCCAGTACTTC	CASSLGGSQETQYF
TRBD1	TRBV10-3	NA	TRBJ2-4	TGTGCCACCCTTCCGGGACAGGGGTCTATTCTAGGAGCCAAAAACATTCAGTACTTC	CATLPGQGSILGAKNIQYF
TRBD1	TRBV30	NA	TRBJ2-1	TGTGCCTGGAGCAGGGGACAGAGCTCCTACAATGAGCAGTTCTTC	CAWSRGQSSYNEQFF
NA	TRBV20-1	NA	TRBJ1-2	TGCAGTGCTAGTGATGGTTATGGCTACACCTTC	CSASDGYGYTF
NA	TRBV2	NA	TRBJ1-1	TGTGCCAGCAAAGAGGGGCGAAGCACTGAAGCTTTCTTT	CASKEGRSTEAFF
NA	TRBV4-3	few	TRBJ2-3	TGCGCCAGCAGCCAAGTGGGTGCGGAGTATGGAGATACGCAGTATTTT	CASSQVGAEYGDTQYF
NA	TRBV25-1	NA	TRBJ2-1	TGTGCCAGCAGTGTCAGTCCGGACGAGGAGATCTTC	CASSVSPDEEIF
TRBD2	TRBV15	NA	TRBJ2-1	TGTGCCACCAGCAAAGGGCGGGTACTAGCGAAAGACAATGAGCAGTTCTTC	CATSKGRVLAKDNEQFF
TRBD2	TRBV7-2	NA	TRBJ2-3	TGTGCCAGCAGCATTAGCGGGAGGGCCCCAACAGATACGCAGTATTTT	CASSISGRAPTDTQYF
NA	TRBV30	NA	TRBJ1-1	TGTGCCTGGAACAGTGGTCAGAGCAACACTGAAGCTTTCTTT	CAWNSGQSNTEAFF
TRBD1	TRBV28	few	TRBJ2-5	TGTGCCAGCGGGGACAGGGGGCCGCAGACCCAGTACTTC	CASGDRGPQTQYF
NA	TRBV7-2	NA	TRBJ1-4	TGTGCCAGCAGCCCCCCCGGGCTAACTAATGAAAAACTGTTTTTT	CASSPPGLTNEKLFF
NA	TRBV30	once	TRBJ1-4	TGTGCCTGGAGTCCAGGACAGAATGAAAAACTGTTTTTT	CAWSPGQNEKLFF
NA	TRBV30	few	TRBJ2-7	TGTGCCTGGATACCTCCCCATCGGGACGAGCAGTACTTC	CAWIPPHRDEQYF
TRBD1	TRBV7-3	NA	TRBJ2-3	TGTGCCAGCAGCCCAGGGGGGACAGGGGCCACAGATACGCAGTATTTT	CASSPGGTGATDTQYF
TRBD2	TRBV7-2	few	TRBJ2-7	TGTGCCAGCAGCTTAGACATCGCGGGAGTGGCCTACGAGCAGTACTTC	CASSLDIAGVAYEQYF
NA	TRBV29-1	NA	TRBJ2-7	TGCAGCGTTGCGCAGCGGGCCTCCTACGAGCAGTACTTC	CSVAQRASYEQYF
NA	TRBV7-2	few	TRBJ1-1	TGTGCCAGCAGCTTAGGACGGAACACTGAAGCTTTCTTT	CASSLGRNTEAFF
NA	TRBV29-1	NA	TRBJ1-3	TGCAGCGTTGCCCCCGGAACTCCTGGAAACACCATATATTTT	CSVAPGTPGNTIYF